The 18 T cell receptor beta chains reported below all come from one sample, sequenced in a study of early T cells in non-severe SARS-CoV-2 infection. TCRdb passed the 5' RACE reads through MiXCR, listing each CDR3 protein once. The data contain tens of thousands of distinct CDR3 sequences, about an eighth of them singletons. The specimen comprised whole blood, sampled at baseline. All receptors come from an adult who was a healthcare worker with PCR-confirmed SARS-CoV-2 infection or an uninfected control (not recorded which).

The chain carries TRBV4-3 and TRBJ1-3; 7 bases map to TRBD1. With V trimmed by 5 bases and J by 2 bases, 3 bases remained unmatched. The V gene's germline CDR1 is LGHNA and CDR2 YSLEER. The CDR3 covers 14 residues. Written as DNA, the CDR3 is TGCGCCAGCAGCTCAGGGACAGCTGGAAACACCATATATTTT. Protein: CASSSGTAGNTIYF.

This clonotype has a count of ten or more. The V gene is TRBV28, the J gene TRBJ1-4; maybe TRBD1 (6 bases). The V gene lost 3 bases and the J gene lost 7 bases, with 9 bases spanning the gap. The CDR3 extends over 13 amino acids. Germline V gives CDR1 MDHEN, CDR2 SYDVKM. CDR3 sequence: CASSLGGVEKLFF. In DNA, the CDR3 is TGTGCCAGCAGTTTGGGGGGCGTTGAAAAACTGTTTTTT.

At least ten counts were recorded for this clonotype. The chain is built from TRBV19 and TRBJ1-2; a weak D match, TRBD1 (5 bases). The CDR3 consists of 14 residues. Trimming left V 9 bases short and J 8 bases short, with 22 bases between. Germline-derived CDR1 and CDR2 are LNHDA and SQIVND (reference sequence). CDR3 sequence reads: CASLGINSPGGYTF. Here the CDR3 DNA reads TGTGCCAGCCTCGGGATAAACTCTCCAGGGGGCTACACCTTC.

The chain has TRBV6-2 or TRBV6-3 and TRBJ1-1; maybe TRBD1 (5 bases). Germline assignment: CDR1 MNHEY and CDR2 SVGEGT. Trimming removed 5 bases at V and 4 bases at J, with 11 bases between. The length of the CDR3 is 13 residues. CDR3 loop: CASSTQGSTEAFF. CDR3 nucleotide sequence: TGTGCCAGCAGTACCCAGGGTAGCACTGAAGCTTTCTTT.

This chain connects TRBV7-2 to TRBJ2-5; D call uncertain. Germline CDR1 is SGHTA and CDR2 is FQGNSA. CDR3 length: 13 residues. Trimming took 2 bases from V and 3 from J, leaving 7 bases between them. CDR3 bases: TGTGCCAGCAGCTTAAAGTGGAAAGAGACCCAGTACTTC. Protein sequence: CASSLKWKETQYF. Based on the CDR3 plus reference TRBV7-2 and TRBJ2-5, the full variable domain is GAGVSQSPSNKVTEKGKDVELRCDPISGHTALYWYRQSLGQGLEFLIYFQGNSAPDKSGLPSDRFSAERTGGSVSTLTIQRTQQEDSAVYLCASSLKWKETQYFGPGTRLLVL.

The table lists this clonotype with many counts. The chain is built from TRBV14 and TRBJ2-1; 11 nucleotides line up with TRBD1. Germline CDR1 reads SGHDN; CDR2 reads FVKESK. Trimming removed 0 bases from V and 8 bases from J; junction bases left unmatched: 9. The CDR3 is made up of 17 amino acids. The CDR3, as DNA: TGTGCCAGCAGCCAAGAGAGTGGCAGGACAGGGGGCGATGAGCAGTTCTTC. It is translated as CASSQESGRTGGDEQFF.

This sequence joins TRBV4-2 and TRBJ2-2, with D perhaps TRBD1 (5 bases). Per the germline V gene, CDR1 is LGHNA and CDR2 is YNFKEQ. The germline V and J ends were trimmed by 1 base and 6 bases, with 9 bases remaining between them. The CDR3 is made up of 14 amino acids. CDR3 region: CASSQAGSAGELFF. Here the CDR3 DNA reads TGTGCCAGCAGCCAAGCAGGGTCCGCCGGGGAGCTGTTTTTT.

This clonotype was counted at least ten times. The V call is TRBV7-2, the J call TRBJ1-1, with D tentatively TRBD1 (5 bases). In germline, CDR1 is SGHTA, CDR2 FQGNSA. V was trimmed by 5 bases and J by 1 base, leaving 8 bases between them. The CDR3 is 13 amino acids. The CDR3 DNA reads TGTGCCAGCAGCGAGGGGAGGAACACTGAAGCTTTCTTT. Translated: CASSEGRNTEAFF.

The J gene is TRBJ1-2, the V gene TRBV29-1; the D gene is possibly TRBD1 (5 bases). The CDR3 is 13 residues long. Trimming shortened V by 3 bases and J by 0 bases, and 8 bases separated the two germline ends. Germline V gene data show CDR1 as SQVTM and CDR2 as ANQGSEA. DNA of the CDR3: TGCAGCGTTGACGACAGACCTAACTATGGCTACACCTTC. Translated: CSVDDRPNYGYTF.

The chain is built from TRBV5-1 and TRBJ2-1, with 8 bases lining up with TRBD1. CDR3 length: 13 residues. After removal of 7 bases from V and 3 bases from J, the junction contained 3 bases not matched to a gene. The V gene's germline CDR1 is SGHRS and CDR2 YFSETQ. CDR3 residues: CASRTGIYNEQFF. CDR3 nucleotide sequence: TGCGCCAGCCGGACAGGGATCTACAATGAGCAGTTCTTC. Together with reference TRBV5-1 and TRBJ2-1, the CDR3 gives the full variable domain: KAGVTQTPRYLIKTRGQQVTLSCSPISGHRSVSWYQQTPGQGLQFLFEYFSETQRNKGNFPGRFSGRQFSNSRSEMNVSTLELGDSALYLCASRTGIYNEQFFGPGTRLTVL.

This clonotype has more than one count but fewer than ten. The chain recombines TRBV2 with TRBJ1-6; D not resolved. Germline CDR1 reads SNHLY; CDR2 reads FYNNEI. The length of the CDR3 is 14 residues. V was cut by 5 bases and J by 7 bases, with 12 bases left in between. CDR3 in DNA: TGTGCCAGCAGTCGACAAACGGCAAATTCACCCCTCCACTTT. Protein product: CASSRQTANSPLHF.

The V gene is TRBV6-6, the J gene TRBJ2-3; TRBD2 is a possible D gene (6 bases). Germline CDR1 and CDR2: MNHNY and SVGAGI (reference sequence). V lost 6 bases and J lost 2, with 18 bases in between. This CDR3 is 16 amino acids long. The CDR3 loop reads CASRSRPWGDTDTQYF. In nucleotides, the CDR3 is TGTGCCAGCAGATCCCGCCCCTGGGGGGACACAGATACGCAGTATTTT.

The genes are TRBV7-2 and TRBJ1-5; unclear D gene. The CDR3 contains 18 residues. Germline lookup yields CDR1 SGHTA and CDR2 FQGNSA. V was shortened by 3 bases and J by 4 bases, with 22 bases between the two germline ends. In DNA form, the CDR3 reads TGTGCCAGCAGCTTGGCACCCGGGGTTGCAGGCTATAATCAGCCCCAGCATTTT. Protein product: CASSLAPGVAGYNQPQHF.

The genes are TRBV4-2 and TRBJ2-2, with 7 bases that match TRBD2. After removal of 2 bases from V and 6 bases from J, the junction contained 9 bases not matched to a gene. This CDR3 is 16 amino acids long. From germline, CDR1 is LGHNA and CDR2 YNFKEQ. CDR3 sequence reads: CASSQQSGVQSGELFF. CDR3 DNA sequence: TGTGCCAGCAGCCAACAGAGCGGGGTCCAGTCCGGGGAGCTGTTTTTT.

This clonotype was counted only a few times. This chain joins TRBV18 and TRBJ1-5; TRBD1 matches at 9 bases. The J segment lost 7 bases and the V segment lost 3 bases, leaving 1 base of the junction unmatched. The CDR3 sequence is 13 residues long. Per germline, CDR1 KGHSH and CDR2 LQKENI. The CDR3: CASSPDRGQPQHF. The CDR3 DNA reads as TGTGCCAGCTCACCGGACAGGGGCCAGCCCCAGCATTTT.

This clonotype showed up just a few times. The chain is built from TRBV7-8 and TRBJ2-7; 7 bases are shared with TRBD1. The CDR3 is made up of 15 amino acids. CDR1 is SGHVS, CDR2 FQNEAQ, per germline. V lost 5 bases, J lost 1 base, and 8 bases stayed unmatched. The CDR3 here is CASSHRDSLSYEQYF. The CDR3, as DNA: TGTGCCAGCAGCCACCGGGACAGCCTATCCTACGAGCAGTACTTC. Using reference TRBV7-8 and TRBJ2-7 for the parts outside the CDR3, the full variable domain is GAGVSQSPRYKVAKRGQDVALRCDPISGHVSLFWYQQALGQGPEFLTYFQNEAQLDKSGLPSDRFFAERPEGSVSTLKIQRTQQEDSAVYLCASSHRDSLSYEQYFGPGTRLTVT.

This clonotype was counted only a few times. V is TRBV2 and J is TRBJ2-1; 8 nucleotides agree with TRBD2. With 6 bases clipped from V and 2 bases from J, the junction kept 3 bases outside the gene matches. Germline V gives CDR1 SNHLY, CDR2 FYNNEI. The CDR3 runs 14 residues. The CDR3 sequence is CASSRRGAYNEQFF. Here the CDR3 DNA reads TGTGCCAGCAGCCGGCGGGGGGCCTACAATGAGCAGTTCTTC. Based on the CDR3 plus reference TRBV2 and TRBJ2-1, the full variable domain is EPEVTQTPSHQVTQMGQEVILRCVPISNHLYFYWYRQILGQKVEFLVSFYNNEISEKSEIFDDQFSVERPDGSNFTLKIRSTKLEDSAMYFCASSRRGAYNEQFFGPGTRLTVL.

The CDR3 region has the DNA TGCAGTGCCGGGGGAGGACTGAGCAGGGGAGATACGCAGTATTTT. It is translated as CSAGGGLSRGDTQYF. The V call is TRBV20-1, the J call TRBJ2-3; the D gene could be TRBD1 or TRBD2 (6 bases each). Germline values: CDR1 DFQATT, CDR2 SNEGSKA (reference sequence). The CDR3 runs to 15 residues. V lost 6 bases to trimming and J lost 5 bases, with 21 bases between them.